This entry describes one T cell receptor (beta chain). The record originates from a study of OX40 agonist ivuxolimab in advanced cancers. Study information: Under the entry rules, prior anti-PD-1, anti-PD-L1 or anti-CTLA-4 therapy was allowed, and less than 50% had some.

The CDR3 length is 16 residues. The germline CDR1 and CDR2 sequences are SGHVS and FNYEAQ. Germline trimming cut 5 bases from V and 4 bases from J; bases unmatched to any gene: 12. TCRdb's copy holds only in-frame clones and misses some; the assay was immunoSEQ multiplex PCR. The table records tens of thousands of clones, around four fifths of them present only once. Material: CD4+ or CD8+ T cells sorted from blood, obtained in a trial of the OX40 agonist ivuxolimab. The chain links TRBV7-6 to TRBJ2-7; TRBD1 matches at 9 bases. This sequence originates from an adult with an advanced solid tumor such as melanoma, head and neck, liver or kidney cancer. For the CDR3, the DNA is TGTGCCAGCAGCATATGGACAGGGGCGGCCACTTACGAGCAGTACTTC. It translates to CASSIWTGAATYEQYF.